These 2 T cell receptor beta chains were all obtained from the same sample, sequenced in a study of cytomegalovirus exposure and HLA in healthy donors. Vbeta (60) and Jbeta (13) primers were used in the PCR. TCRdb's table, derived via immunoSEQ multiplex PCR, lists solely in-frame clones and lacks some. In the table there are 100,000 to 150,000 clones, roughly three quarters of which are singletons. The sample was PBMCs. The receptors derive from a woman between 18 and 29 years old in good health and CMV-seronegative.

The chain couples TRBV2 to TRBJ1-4, with TRBD1 matching over 8 bases. Trimming took 6 bases from V and 3 from J; bases not matched to a gene: 6. The CDR3 length is 15 residues. Germline V CDR1 and CDR2: SNHLY, FYNNEI. The CDR3, as DNA: TGTGCCAGCAGAGAGGACAGGGAGTCTAATGAAAAACTGTTTTTT. Amino acids: CASREDRESNEKLFF.

This clone was seen just once. This chain connects TRBV5-4 to TRBJ2-3; perhaps TRBD1 as D (5 bases). Between the trimmed V and J ends, which lost 0 bases and 3 bases, there was a span of 14 bases. The CDR3 sequence is 16 residues long. Germline assignment: CDR1 SGHNT and CDR2 YYREEE (reference sequence). CDR3 region: CASSLAAGSWTDTQYF. DNA of the CDR3: TGTGCCAGCAGCTTGGCGGCAGGGTCATGGACAGATACGCAGTATTTT.